The sequence of this T cell receptor (beta chain) was determined in a study of identical twins. As to this clonotype: Its specificity is not known.

Findings and caveats of the study: Diverse VJ usage suggested most zero-insertion clonotypes were not invariant T cells.

TCRdb ran MiXCR on the 5' RACE reads and lists one entry per CDR3 protein. The sample shows hundreds of thousands of distinct CDR3 sequences, less than 9.5% of them seen only once. V gave up 6 bases and J gave up 6 bases; unmatched junction bases: 8. This CDR3 spans 12 amino acids. Germline CDR1 DFQATT, CDR2 SNEGSKA (reference sequence). J is TRBJ2-7 and V is TRBV20-1; TRBD1 agrees at 7 bases. This receptor was obtained from a woman under 30 in good health. Specimen: memory (CD45RO+) T cells sorted from blood. The CDR3 sequence is CSASYRGSEQYF. In nucleotides, the CDR3 is TGCAGTGCCAGCTACAGGGGTTCCGAGCAGTACTTC.